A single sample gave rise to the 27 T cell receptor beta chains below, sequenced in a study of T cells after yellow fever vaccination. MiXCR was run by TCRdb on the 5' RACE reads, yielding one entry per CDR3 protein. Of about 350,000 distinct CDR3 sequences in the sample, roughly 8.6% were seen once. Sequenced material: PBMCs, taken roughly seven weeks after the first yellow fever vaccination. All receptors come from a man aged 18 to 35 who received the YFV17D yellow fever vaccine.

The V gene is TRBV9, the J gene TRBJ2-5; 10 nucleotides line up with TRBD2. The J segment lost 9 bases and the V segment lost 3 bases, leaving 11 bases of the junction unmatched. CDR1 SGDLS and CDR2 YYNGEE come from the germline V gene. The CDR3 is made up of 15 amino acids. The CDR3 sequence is CASSGLAGGKISQYF. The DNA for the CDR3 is TGTGCCAGCAGCGGTTTAGCGGGGGGCAAGATCTCCCAGTACTTC.

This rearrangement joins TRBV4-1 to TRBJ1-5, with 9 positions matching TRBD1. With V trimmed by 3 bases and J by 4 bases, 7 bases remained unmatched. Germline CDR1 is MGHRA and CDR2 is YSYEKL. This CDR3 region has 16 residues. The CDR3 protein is CASSQGTGGPNQPQHF. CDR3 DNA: TGCGCCAGCAGCCAGGGTACAGGGGGCCCTAATCAGCCCCAGCATTTT.

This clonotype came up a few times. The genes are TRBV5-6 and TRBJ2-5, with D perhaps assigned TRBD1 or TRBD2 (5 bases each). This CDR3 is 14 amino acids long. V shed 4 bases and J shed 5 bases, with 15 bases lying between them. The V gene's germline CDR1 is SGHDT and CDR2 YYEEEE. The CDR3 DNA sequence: TGTGCCAGCAGCCGGGGCCCTAGAGATGAGACCCAGTACTTC. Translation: CASSRGPRDETQYF.

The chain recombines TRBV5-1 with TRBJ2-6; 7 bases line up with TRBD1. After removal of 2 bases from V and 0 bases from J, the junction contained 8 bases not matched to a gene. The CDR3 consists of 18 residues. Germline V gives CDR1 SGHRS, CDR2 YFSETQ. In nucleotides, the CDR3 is TGCGCCAGCAGCTTCGGGACAGCGCGAATCTCTGGGGCCAACGTCCTGACTTTC. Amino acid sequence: CASSFGTARISGANVLTF.

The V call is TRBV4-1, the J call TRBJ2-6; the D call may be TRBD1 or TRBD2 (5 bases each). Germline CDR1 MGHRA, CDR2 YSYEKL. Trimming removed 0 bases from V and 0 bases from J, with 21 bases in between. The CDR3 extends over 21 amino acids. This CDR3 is CASSQDYGPGRLSSGANVLTF. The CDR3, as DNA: TGCGCCAGCAGCCAAGACTACGGTCCGGGACGGCTAAGCTCTGGGGCCAACGTCCTGACTTTC.

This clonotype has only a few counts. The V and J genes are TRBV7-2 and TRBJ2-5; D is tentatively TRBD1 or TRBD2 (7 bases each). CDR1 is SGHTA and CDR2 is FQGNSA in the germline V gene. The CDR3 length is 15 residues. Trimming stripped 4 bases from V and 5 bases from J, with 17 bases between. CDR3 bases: TGTGCCAGCAGCTCCCGGGGAGGGGGCGAGGAGACCCAGTACTTC. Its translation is CASSSRGGGEETQYF.

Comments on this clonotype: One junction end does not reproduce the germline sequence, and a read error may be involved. The CDR3 nucleotides read TGTGCCAGCACTGAACCGGGACAGGGGGCCAAAAACATTCAGTACTTC. Translating it yields CASTEPGQGAKNIQYF. The chain links TRBV6-1 to TRBJ2-4; 10 positions agree with TRBD1. Germline CDR1 MNHNS, CDR2 SASEGT. The CDR3 runs to 16 residues.

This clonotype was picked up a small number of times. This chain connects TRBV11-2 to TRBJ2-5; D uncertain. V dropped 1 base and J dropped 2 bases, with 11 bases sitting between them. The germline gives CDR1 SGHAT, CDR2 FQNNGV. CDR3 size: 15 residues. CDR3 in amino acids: CASSLGSLKQETQYF. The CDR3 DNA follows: TGTGCCAGCAGCTTAGGGTCCCTGAAACAAGAGACCCAGTACTTC.

The CDR3 nucleotides are TGTGCCAGCACCGCCGGCCTTGGGGGTTATTATGGCTACACCTTC. Encoded protein: CASTAGLGGYYGYTF. The chain is built from TRBV12-3 or TRBV12-4 and TRBJ1-2; a weak D match, TRBD1 (5 bases). This CDR3 comprises 15 residues. V lost 7 bases and J lost 5, with 20 bases in between.

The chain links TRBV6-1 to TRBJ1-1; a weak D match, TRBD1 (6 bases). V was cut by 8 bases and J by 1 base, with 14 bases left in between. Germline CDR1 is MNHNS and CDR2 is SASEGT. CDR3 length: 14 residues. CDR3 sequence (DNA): TGTGCCAGCTTCTATGGACAGAGGAACACTGAAGCTTTCTTT. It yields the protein CASFYGQRNTEAFF.

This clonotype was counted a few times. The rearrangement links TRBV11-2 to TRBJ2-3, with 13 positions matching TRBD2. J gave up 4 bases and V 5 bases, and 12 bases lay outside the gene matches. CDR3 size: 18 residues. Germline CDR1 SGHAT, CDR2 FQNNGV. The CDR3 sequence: CASSRIGLAGAQADTQYF. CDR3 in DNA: TGTGCCAGCAGCCGAATTGGACTAGCGGGGGCGCAGGCAGATACGCAGTATTTT.

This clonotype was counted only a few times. The CDR3 region is CASSPAGLAGEETQYF. The CDR3 region has the DNA TGTGCCAGCAGCCCCGCCGGACTAGCGGGGGAAGAGACCCAGTACTTC. The chain combines TRBV7-9 with TRBJ2-5; TRBD2 matches at 13 bases. The CDR3 length is 16 residues. J was trimmed by 3 bases and V by 5 bases; bases with no gene match: 6. CDR1 is SEHNR and CDR2 is FQNEAQ in the germline V gene (reference sequence). Filled out from reference TRBV7-9 and TRBJ2-5, the complete variable domain reads DTGVSQNPRHKITKRGQNVTFRCDPISEHNRLYWYRQTLGQGPEFLTYFQNEAQLEKSRLLSDRFSAERPKGSFSTLEIQRTEQGDSAMYLCASSPAGLAGEETQYFGPGTRLLVL.

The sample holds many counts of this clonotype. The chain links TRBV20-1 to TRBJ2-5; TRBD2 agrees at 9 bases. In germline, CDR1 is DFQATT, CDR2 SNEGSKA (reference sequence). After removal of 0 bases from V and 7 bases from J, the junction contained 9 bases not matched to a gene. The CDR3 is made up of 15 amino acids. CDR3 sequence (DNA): TGCAGTGCTAGAGACGATAGCGGGGGCCTGGGGACCCAGTACTTC. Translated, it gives CSARDDSGGLGTQYF.

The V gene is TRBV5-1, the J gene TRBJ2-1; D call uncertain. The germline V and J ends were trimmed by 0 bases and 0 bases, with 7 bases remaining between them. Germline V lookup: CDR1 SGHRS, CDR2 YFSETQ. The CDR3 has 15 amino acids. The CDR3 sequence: CASSLVEDSYNEQFF. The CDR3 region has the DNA TGCGCCAGCAGCTTGGTAGAGGACTCCTACAATGAGCAGTTCTTC.

CDR3: CASSLGDLVRGNEQFF. In DNA, the CDR3 is TGCGCCAGCAGCTTGGGGGATTTGGTGAGAGGCAATGAGCAGTTCTTC. The chain recombines TRBV5-1 with TRBJ2-1; D is unclear. Germline lookup yields CDR1 SGHRS and CDR2 YFSETQ. V lost 0 bases and J 6 bases, leaving 16 bases between the germline ends. The CDR3 has 16 amino acids.

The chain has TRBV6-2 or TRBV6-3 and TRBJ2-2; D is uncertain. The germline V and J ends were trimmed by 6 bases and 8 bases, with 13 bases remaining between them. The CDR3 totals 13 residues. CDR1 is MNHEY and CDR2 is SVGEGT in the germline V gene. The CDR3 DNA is TGTGCCAGCAGCCGGCCTACCCCAGGGGAGCTGTTTTTT. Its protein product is CASSRPTPGELFF.

Written as DNA, the CDR3 is TGTGCCAGCAGGCGTTGGACTAGCGGGGCCCCCCAGTACTTC. Encoded protein: CASRRWTSGAPQYF. The chain has TRBV7-2 and TRBJ2-5; 12 nucleotides agree with TRBD2. The V and J ends lost 6 bases and 9 bases, in that order; junction bases with no gene match: 8. From germline, CDR1 is SGHTA and CDR2 FQGNSA. The CDR3 has 14 amino acids.

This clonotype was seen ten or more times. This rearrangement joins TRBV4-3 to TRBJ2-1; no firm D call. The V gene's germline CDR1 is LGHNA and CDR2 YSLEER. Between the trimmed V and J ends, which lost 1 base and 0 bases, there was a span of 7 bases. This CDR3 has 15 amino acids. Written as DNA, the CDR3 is TGCGCCAGCAGCCAAGGATCCGGCTCCTACAATGAGCAGTTCTTC. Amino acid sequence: CASSQGSGSYNEQFF.

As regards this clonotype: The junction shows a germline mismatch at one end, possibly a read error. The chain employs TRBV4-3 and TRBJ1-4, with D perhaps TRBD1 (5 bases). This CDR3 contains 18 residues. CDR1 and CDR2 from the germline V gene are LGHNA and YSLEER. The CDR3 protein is CACSQDGWQGGGAEKLFF. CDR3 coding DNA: TGCGCCTGCAGCCAAGATGGTTGGCAGGGTGGAGGGGCTGAAAAACTGTTTTTT.

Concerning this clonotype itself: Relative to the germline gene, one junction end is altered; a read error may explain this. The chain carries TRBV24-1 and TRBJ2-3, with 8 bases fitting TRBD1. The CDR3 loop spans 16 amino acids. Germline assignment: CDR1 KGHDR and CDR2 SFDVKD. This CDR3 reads CSTSASGGRSTDTQYF. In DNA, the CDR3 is TGTTCCACCAGTGCGTCAGGGGGCAGGAGCACAGATACGCAGTATTTT.

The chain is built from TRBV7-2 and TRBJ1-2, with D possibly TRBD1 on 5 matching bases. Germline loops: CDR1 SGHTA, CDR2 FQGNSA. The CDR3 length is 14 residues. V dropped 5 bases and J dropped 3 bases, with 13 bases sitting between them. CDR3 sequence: CASSGGTGHYGYTF. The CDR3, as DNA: TGTGCCAGCAGCGGAGGGACGGGTCACTATGGCTACACCTTC.

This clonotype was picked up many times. Here the CDR3 DNA reads TGTGCCAGCAGCGTAGGGCAGGGCTTAACCTACGAGCAGTACTTC. Its protein is CASSVGQGLTYEQYF. The rearrangement uses TRBV9 and TRBJ2-7; D possibly corresponds to TRBD1 (5 bases). Looked up from germline, CDR1 is SGDLS and CDR2 is YYNGEE. CDR3 length: 15 amino acids. Between the trimmed V and J ends, which lost 0 bases and 2 bases, there was a span of 12 bases.

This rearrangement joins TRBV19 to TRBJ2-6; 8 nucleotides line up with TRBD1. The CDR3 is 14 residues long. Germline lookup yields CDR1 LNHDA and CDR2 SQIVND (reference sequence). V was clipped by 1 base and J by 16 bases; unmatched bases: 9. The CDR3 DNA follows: TGTGCCAGTAGTATAGGGTCGGCAGGGGGCTTTCTGACTTTC. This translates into CASSIGSAGGFLTF.

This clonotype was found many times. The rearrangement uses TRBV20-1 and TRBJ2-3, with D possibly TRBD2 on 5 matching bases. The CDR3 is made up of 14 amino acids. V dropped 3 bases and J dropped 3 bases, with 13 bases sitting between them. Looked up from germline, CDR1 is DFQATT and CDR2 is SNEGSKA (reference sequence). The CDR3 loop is CSASQRLGTDTQYF. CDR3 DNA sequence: TGCAGTGCTAGTCAGCGGTTGGGGACAGATACGCAGTATTTT.

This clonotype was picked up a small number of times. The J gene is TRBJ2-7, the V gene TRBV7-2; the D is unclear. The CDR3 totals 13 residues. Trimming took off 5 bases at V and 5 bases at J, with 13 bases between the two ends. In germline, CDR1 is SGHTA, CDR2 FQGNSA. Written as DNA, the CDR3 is TGTGCCAGCAGCACCACTGTGGGGAACGAGCAGTACTTC. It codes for CASSTTVGNEQYF. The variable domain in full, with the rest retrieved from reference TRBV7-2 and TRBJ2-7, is GAGVSQSPSNKVTEKGKDVELRCDPISGHTALYWYRQSLGQGLEFLIYFQGNSAPDKSGLPSDRFSAERTGGSVSTLTIQRTQQEDSAVYLCASSTTVGNEQYFGPGTRLTVT.

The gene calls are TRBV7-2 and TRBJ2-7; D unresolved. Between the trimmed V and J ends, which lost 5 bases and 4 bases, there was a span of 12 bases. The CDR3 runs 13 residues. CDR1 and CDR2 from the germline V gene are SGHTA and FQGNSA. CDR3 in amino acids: CASSPTVTYEQYF. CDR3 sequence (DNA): TGTGCCAGCAGCCCTACAGTAACATACGAGCAGTACTTC.

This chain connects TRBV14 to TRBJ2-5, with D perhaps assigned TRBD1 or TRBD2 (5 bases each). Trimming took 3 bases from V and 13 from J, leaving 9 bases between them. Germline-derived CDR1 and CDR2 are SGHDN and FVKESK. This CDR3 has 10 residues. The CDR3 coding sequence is TGTGCCAGCAGCCATCGGGACCGGTACTTC. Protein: CASSHRDRYF.